The T cell receptor beta chain described here comes from a study of beta chain features in type 1 diabetes. Study details: Cells sorted and examined across all samples totaled over 95 million.

Notes on the study in general: Moderate but significant shortening of TCRB CDR3s was recorded in all four CD4+ subsets from Type 1 diabetes patients.

The whole isolated RNA underwent reverse transcription, so sequencing captured expressed TCRB transcripts. Naive, central memory and regulatory T cell samples produced a mean of approximately 3.6 million reads. Method: immunoSEQ multiplex PCR; TCRdb's copy keeps in-frame clones and lacks some. The profile covers 150,000 to 200,000 clones, with roughly 65% appearing a single time and about 0.091% taken by the ten largest. Comment on this clone: Its specificity is not known.

Trimming removed 0 bases from V and 1 base from J, with 8 bases in between. The CDR3 covers 15 residues. Germline V gene data show CDR1 as SGDLS and CDR2 as YYNGEE. The chain combines TRBV9 with TRBJ2-1; tentatively, D is TRBD2 (6 bases). Sequencing input: naive CD4+ T cells from blood. This clonotype originated in a young man with type 1 diabetes. The DNA for the CDR3 is TGTGCCAGCAGCGTAGATCGGGGGTCCTACAATGAGCAGTTCTTC. Its translation: CASSVDRGSYNEQFF.